This TCR beta chain was obtained from a study of radiation and T cells in renal cell carcinoma. Assay: immunoSEQ multiplex PCR; the TCRdb copy retains only in-frame clones and omits some. The data show roughly 150,000 clones, about 85% seen once. Regarding the study as a whole: From baseline, blood top tumor clonotypes peaked at 2 weeks post-radiation.

Time point here: baseline pretreatment blood. Treatment specified: 15 Gy SBRT to primary tumor, nephrectomy 4 weeks later. The tumor was a clear cell renal cell carcinoma. The V end lost 5 bases, the J end lost 8 bases, and 18 bases lay between the germline ends. The CDR3 contains 14 residues. Germline V gives CDR1 SGHTA, CDR2 FQGNSA. On this clone: Its cognate antigen is unknown.

The clonotype originates from a woman in her 70s with renal cell carcinoma. The specimen comprised blood, sampled from a patient whose treatment included radiotherapy and nephrectomy. The chain joins TRBV7-2 to TRBJ1-2; no reliable D call. The CDR3 nucleotides are TGTGCCAGCAGCCAAGCCGGAGCCCCTTGGGGCTACACCTTC. Translated, it gives CASSQAGAPWGYTF.